The subject of this entry is one TCR beta chain. These data are taken from a study of shared clonotypes between healthy human individuals. The naive CD8 fraction comprised CD45RO-negative cells positively selected for CCR7 and excluded terminally differentiated effector memory CD45RA+ cells. Using immunoSEQ multiplex PCR, the repertoire was profiled, and TCRdb retains in-frame clones only, with some absent. The sample holds some 2,100,000 clones; roughly 91% are singletons and the top ten take 1.5% to 2%. Trimming took 5 bases from V and 2 from J; bases not matched to a gene: 10. The CDR3 totals 16 residues. CDR1 is SEHNR and CDR2 is FQNEAQ in the germline V gene (reference sequence).

The J gene is TRBJ2-3, the V gene TRBV7-9, with 7 bases that match TRBD2. The sequenced material came from naive CD8+ T cells from PBMCs. The clonotype comes from a man aged 18 to 29 in good health. Some clones in this sample may be carry-over from other donors' samples. The CDR3 nucleotides are TGTGCCAGCAGCACACCTAGCGGAGGAGCCACAGATACGCAGTATTTT. Encoded protein: CASSTPSGGATDTQYF. The full variable domain, rest sourced from reference TRBV7-9 and TRBJ2-3, is DTGVSQNPRHKITKRGQNVTFRCDPISEHNRLYWYRQTLGQGPEFLTYFQNEAQLEKSRLLSDRFSAERPKGSFSTLEIQRTEQGDSAMYLCASSTPSGGATDTQYFGPGTRLTVL.